Sequencing of this T cell receptor beta chain was carried out in a study of T-cell reconstitution after alpha-beta-depleted transplantation in children. For this clonotype: No antigen is known for it.

CDR1 MNHNY and CDR2 SVGAGI come from the germline V gene (reference sequence). With 5 bases removed from V and 6 bases from J, the gap between germline ends came to 10 bases. The CDR3 sequence is 13 residues long. During its preparation, the TCRbeta library received unique molecular identifiers. TCRdb re-analysed the PCR reads in MiXCR, keeping a single row per CDR3 protein. The table records fewer than 550,000 distinct CDR3 sequences, roughly an eighth of them present only once. Study-wide results and limits: At the one-year point after transplant, T-cell counts and TCRbeta diversity were found to come mostly from T cells that had been newly produced.

The source material was PBMCs, mostly from graft donor cells, sampled 180 days after TCRalphabeta/CD19-depleted stem cell transplant. V usage is TRBV6-6 and J usage is TRBJ2-2; possibly TRBD1 for D (5 bases). The origin of this receptor is a female patient aged 2-10 years who had a stem cell transplant for aplastic anemia, so the T cells may come from the graft donor. CDR3 coding DNA: TGTGCCAGCAGTACAGGCGTAGCCGGGGAGCTGTTTTTT. The encoded protein is CASSTGVAGELFF.